This TCR beta chain was identified in a study of blood T cell repertoires in COVID-19. Repertoires were generated with immunoSEQ multiplex PCR, while TCRdb's copy carries only in-frame clones and drops some. The sample carries 350,000 to 500,000 clones, around nine tenths recorded once. This clone has more than one count but fewer than ten. Per germline, CDR1 SGDLS and CDR2 YYNGEE. The trim removed 6 bases at V and 2 bases at J, leaving 19 bases unmatched. CDR3 size: 18 residues. Sequencing used peripheral blood. The sequence was obtained from a man younger than 35 with COVID-19, enrolled during active disease. This chain links TRBV9 with TRBJ2-5, with TRBD2 identical over 7 bases. The CDR3 loop reads CASTEGRSGGRWQETQYF. The CDR3 DNA is TGTGCCAGCACGGAGGGTCGGAGTGGCGGGAGATGGCAAGAGACCCAGTACTTC.